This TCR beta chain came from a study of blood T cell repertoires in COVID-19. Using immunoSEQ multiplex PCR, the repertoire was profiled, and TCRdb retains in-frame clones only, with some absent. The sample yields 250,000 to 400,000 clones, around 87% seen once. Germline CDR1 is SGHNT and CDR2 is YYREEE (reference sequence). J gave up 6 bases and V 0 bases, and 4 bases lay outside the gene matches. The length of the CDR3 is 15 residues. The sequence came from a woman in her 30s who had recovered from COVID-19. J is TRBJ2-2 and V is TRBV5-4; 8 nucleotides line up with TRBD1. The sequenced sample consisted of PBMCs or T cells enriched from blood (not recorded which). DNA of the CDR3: TGTGCCAGCAGCTTGGCAGGGGGCATGGCCGGGGAGCTGTTTTTT. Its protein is CASSLAGGMAGELFF.